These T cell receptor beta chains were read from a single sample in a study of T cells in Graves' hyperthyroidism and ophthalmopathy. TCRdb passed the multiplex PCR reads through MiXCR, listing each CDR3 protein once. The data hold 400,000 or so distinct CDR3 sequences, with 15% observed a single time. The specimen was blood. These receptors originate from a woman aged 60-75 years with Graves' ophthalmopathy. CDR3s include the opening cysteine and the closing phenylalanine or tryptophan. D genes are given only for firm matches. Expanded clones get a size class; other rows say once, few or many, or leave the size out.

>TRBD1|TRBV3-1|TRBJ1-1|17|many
TGTGCCAGCAGCCAACGACCCGGGACAGGGGCGGGCACTGAAGCTTTCTTT
CASSQRPGTGAGTEAFF
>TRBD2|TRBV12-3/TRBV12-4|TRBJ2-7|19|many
TGTGCCAGCAGTTTAAGCAGGAGTAGCGGGAGGGGGGATACCTACGAGCAGTACTTC
CASSLSRSSGRGDTYEQYF
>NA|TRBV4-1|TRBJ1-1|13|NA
TGCGCCAGCAGCTCCGACCCAGGAACTGAAGCTTTCTTT
CASSSDPGTEAFF
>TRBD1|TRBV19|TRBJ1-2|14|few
TGTGCCAGTAGTGCGGACAGGACCTACTATGGCTACACCTTC
CASSADRTYYGYTF
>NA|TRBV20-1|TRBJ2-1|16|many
TGCAGTGCTAGAGTTGACAGGTCTAGCTCCTACAATGAGCAGTTCTTC
CSARVDRSSSYNEQFF
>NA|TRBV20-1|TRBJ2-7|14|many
TGCAGTGCTATCGATCGCCCCCCGGGTTACGAGCAGTACTTC
CSAIDRPPGYEQYF
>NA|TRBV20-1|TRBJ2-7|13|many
TGCAGTGCCAAAGGGGCTTACAACTACGAGCAGTACTTC
CSAKGAYNYEQYF
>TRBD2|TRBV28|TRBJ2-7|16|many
TGTGCCAGCAGTCCTCTAACTAGCGGGAGAGCCTACGAGCAGTACTTC
CASSPLTSGRAYEQYF
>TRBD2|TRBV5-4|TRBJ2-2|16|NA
TGTGCCAGCAGCTTGGTAGCCAGGGAGGGTAACGGGGAGCTGTTTTTT
CASSLVAREGNGELFF
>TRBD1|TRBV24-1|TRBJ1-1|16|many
TGTGCCACCAGTGAGGGGGACAGGGGGGAGAACACTGAAGCTTTCTTT
CATSEGDRGENTEAFF
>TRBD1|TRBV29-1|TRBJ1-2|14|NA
TGCAGCGTGTCCGGGACAGGGACTAGCTATGGCTACACCTTC
CSVSGTGTSYGYTF
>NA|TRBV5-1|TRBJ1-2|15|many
TGCGCCAGCAGCCCAGACCCGGGACCTGAATGGGGCTACACCTTC
CASSPDPGPEWGYTF
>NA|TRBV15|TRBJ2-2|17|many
TGTGCCACCAGCAGAGAACCGGGGGCAGAGATAACCGGGGAGCTGTTTTTT
CATSREPGAEITGELFF
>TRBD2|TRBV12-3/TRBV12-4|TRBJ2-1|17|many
TGTGCCAGCAGTCCCATAGGCGGGACTAGCGTCTACAATGAGCAGTTCTTC
CASSPIGGTSVYNEQFF